The T cell receptor (beta chain) under discussion was sequenced for a study of blood T cells in healthy people across ages. Points from the study as a whole: Naive T cell percentage by flow cytometry tracked strongly with beta diversity. The fall in TCR beta diversity per million T cells was roughly linear with age. The lack of PBMC sorting stopped any conclusive naive versus antigen-experienced comparison.

Concerning this clonotype itself: The antigen is not known.

A sample-barcoded 5' primer and a J-beta primer mix were used in a second PCR of roughly 7 to 11 cycles. TCRdb re-called the 5' RACE reads with MiXCR, one entry per CDR3 protein. The sample has roughly 1,300,000 distinct CDR3 sequences, 59% seen once; the top ten hold over 5%. The people who gave samples were healthy Caucasians from Russia, aged roughly 6 to 95. V lost 5 bases, J lost 4 bases, and 12 bases lay in between. Germline V lookup: CDR1 DFQATT, CDR2 SNEGSKA (reference sequence). This CDR3 is 12 amino acids long. V usage is TRBV20-1 and J usage is TRBJ2-7; a possible D gene is TRBD2 (6 bases). The sequenced sample consisted of blood. The receptor's source is a man younger than 35 in good health. The CDR3 here is CSARGNGYEQYF. The DNA of the CDR3 is TGCAGTGCTCGCGGGAATGGATACGAGCAGTACTTC.